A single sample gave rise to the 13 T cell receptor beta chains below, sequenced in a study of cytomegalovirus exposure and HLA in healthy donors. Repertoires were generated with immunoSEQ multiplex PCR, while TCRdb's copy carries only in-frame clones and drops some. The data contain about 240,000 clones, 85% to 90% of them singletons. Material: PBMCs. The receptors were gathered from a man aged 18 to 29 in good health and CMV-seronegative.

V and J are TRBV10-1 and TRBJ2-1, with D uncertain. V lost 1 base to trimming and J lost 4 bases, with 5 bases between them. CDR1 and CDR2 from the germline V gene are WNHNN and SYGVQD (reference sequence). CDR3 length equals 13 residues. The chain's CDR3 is CASSEYSYNEQFF. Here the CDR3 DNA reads TGCGCCAGCAGTGAGTACTCTTACAATGAGCAGTTCTTC.

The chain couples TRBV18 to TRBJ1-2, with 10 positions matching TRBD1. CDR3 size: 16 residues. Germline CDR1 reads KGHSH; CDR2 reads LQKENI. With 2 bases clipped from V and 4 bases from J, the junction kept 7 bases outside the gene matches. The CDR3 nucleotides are TGTGCCAGCTCACCAAAGACAGGGGGCGCAGGCTATGGCTACACCTTC. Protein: CASSPKTGGAGYGYTF.

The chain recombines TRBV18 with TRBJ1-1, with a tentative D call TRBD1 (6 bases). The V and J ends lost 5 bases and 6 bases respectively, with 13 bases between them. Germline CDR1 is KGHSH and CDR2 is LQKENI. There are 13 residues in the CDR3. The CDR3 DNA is TGTGCCAGCTCATACCAGGACAGTTCTGAAGCTTTCTTT. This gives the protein CASSYQDSSEAFF. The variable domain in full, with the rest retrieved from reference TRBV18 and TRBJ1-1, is NAGVMQNPRHLVRRRGQEARLRCSPMKGHSHVYWYRQLPEEGLKFMVYLQKENIIDESGMPKERFSAEFPKEGPSILRIQQVVRGDSAAYFCASSYQDSSEAFFGQGTRLTVV.

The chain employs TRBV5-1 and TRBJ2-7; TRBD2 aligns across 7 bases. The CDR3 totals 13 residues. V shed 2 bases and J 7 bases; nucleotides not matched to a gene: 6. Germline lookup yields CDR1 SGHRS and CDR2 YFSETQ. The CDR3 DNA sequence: TGCGCCAGCAGCTTATTTGCCGGGGGGGAGCAGTACTTC. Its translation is CASSLFAGGEQYF.

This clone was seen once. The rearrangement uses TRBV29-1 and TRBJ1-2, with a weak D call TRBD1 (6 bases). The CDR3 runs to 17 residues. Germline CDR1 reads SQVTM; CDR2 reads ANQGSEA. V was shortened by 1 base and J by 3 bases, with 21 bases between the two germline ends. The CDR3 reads CSVEVRQGSARYYGYTF. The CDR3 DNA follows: TGCAGCGTTGAAGTGCGGCAGGGGTCCGCGAGGTACTATGGCTACACCTTC.

The CDR3 spells CASRRGNTIYF. CDR3 nucleotide sequence: TGTGCCAGCAGGCGGGGAAACACCATATATTTT. V usage is TRBV28 and J usage is TRBJ1-3; no clear D. The CDR3 sequence is 11 residues long. CDR1 is MDHEN, CDR2 SYDVKM, per germline. Trimming removed 6 bases from V and 4 bases from J, with 4 bases in between.

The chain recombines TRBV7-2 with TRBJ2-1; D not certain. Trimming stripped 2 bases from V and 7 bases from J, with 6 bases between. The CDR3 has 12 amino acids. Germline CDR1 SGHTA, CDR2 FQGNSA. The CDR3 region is CASSLLRNEQFF. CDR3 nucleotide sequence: TGTGCCAGCAGCTTATTGAGGAATGAGCAGTTCTTC. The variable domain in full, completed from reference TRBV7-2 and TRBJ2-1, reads GAGVSQSPSNKVTEKGKDVELRCDPISGHTALYWYRQSLGQGLEFLIYFQGNSAPDKSGLPSDRFSAERTGGSVSTLTIQRTQQEDSAVYLCASSLLRNEQFFGPGTRLTVL.

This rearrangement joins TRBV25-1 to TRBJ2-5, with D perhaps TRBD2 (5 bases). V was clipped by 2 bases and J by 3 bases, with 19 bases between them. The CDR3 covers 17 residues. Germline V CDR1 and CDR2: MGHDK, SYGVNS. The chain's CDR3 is CASSEAVTSGFEETQYF. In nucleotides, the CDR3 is TGTGCCAGCAGTGAAGCTGTCACTAGTGGTTTCGAAGAGACCCAGTACTTC.

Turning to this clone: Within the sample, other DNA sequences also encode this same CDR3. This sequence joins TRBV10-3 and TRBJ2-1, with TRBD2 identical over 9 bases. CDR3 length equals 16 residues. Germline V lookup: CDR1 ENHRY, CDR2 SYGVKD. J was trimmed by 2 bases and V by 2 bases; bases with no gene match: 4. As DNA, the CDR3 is TGTGCCATCAGTGAGGACCTAGCGGGGCCCTACAATGAGCAGTTCTTC. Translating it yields CAISEDLAGPYNEQFF.

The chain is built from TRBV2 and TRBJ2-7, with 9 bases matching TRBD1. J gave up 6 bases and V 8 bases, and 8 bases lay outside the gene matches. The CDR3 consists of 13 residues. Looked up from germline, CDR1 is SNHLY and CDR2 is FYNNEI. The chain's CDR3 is CASFRDRDLEQYF. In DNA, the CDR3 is TGTGCCAGCTTCCGGGACAGGGATCTCGAGCAGTACTTC.

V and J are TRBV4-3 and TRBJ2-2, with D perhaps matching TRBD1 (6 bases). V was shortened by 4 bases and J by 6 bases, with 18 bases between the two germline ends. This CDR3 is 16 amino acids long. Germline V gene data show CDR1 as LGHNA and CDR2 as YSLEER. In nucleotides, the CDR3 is TGCGCCAGCAGCCTAGCACAGGGCCGAAACCCCGGGGAGCTGTTTTTT. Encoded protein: CASSLAQGRNPGELFF.

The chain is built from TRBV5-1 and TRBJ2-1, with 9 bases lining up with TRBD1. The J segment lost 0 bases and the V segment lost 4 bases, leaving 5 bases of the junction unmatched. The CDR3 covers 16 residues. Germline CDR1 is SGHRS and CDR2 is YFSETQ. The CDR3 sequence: CASSTGGFSSYNEQFF. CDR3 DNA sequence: TGCGCCAGCAGCACAGGGGGCTTCAGCTCCTACAATGAGCAGTTCTTC. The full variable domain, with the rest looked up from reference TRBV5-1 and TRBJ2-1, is KAGVTQTPRYLIKTRGQQVTLSCSPISGHRSVSWYQQTPGQGLQFLFEYFSETQRNKGNFPGRFSGRQFSNSRSEMNVSTLELGDSALYLCASSTGGFSSYNEQFFGPGTRLTVL.

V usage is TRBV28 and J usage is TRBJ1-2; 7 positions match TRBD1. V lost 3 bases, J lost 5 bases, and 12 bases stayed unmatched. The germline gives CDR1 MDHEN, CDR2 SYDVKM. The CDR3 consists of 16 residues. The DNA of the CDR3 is TGTGCCAGCAGTTTGGGAGGCGGCAGGGGGTTTTATGGCTACACCTTC. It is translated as CASSLGGGRGFYGYTF.